These 27 T cell receptor beta chains were all obtained from the same sample, sequenced in a study of T cells in Graves' hyperthyroidism and ophthalmopathy. From RNA transcripts, TCR beta CDR3 regions were amplified. Using the HTBI primer set, a first-round RT-PCR was run on the TCR CDR3. Each CDR3 protein is one row after TCRdb ran MiXCR on the multiplex PCR reads. The sample lists over 250,000 distinct CDR3 sequences, 25% to 30% seen once, with around 30% in the top ten. Input material: blood. The receptors come from a man aged 35 to 55 with Graves' hyperthyroidism that later progressed to Graves' ophthalmopathy.

Ten or more counts support this clonotype. This rearrangement joins TRBV5-1 to TRBJ1-3; perhaps TRBD1 as D (6 bases). The CDR3 runs 15 residues. CDR1 is SGHRS, CDR2 YFSETQ, per germline. Trimming stripped 4 bases from V and 0 bases from J, with 11 bases between. CDR3 coding DNA: TGCGCCAGCAGCCCGGACAGCACCTCTGGAAACACCATATATTTT. It is translated as CASSPDSTSGNTIYF.

This clonotype was recorded many times. As DNA, the CDR3 is TGTGCCAGCAGGCCTAGGACAGGGTCTCGGCGTACGACCTACGAGCAGTACTTC. It is translated as CASRPRTGSRRTTYEQYF. This rearrangement joins TRBV28 to TRBJ2-7; TRBD1 matches at 8 bases. Looked up from germline, CDR1 is MDHEN and CDR2 is SYDVKM. The CDR3 length is 18 residues. The V and J ends lost 6 bases and 2 bases, in that order; junction bases with no gene match: 18.

This clonotype has just a few counts. The J gene is TRBJ2-2, the V gene TRBV19, with D maybe TRBD1 (6 bases). Looked up from germline, CDR1 is LNHDA and CDR2 is SQIVND (reference sequence). Trimming cost V 4 bases and J 3 bases, with 15 bases left between them. The CDR3 length is 16 residues. The CDR3 DNA reads TGTGCCAGTAGTAGCCGTATGGGACATTACACCGGGGAGCTGTTTTTT. Translated: CASSSRMGHYTGELFF.

This clonotype was detected ten times or more. The chain uses TRBV6-5 and TRBJ1-1; 7 positions match TRBD1. Germline CDR1 and CDR2: MNHEY and SVGAGI. This CDR3 comprises 14 residues. With 8 bases clipped from V and 1 base from J, the junction kept 7 bases outside the gene matches. DNA of the CDR3: TGTGCCAGCTCTGACAGGGTATGGAACACTGAAGCTTTCTTT. Translated, it gives CASSDRVWNTEAFF.

This clonotype was detected ten times or more. The chain employs TRBV20-1 and TRBJ1-3, with D uncertain. CDR3 length: 14 amino acids. Per germline, CDR1 DFQATT and CDR2 SNEGSKA (reference sequence). V shed 0 bases and J shed 3 bases, with 9 bases lying between them. This CDR3 is CSARDFRSGNTIYF. CDR3 coding DNA: TGCAGTGCTAGAGATTTTCGGAGTGGAAACACCATATATTTT.

This clonotype appeared many times. This chain links TRBV20-1 with TRBJ2-5, with TRBD2 identical over 11 bases. The trim removed 7 bases at V and 2 bases at J, leaving 6 bases unmatched. The CDR3 contains 14 residues. CDR1 and CDR2 (germline): DFQATT, SNEGSKA (reference sequence). The chain's CDR3 is CSVAGTSGQETQYF. CDR3 DNA: TGCAGTGTAGCCGGGACTAGCGGACAAGAGACCCAGTACTTC.

This clonotype was detected many times. V usage is TRBV7-9 and J usage is TRBJ2-5, with D perhaps matching TRBD1 (6 bases). The CDR3 runs 14 residues. Germline assignment: CDR1 SEHNR and CDR2 FQNEAQ (reference sequence). The V end was cut by 5 bases, the J end by 1 base, with 11 bases between. CDR3 protein: CASSPHRVQETQYF. The CDR3 DNA is TGTGCCAGCAGCCCACACAGGGTCCAAGAGACCCAGTACTTC.

This chain joins TRBV6-1 and TRBJ1-1, with 7 bases aligning to TRBD1. CDR3 length equals 14 residues. Germline CDR1 reads MNHNS; CDR2 reads SASEGT. The junction had 5 bases not matched to a gene; V was cut back by 7 bases and J by 0 bases. The CDR3 loop reads CASNRGGLNTEAFF. The CDR3 region has the DNA TGTGCCAGCAATAGAGGGGGCTTGAACACTGAAGCTTTCTTT.

This clonotype appeared a few times. The V call is TRBV28, the J call TRBJ2-3; TRBD2 matches 9 bases. Germline CDR1 MDHEN, CDR2 SYDVKM. The V gene end was trimmed by 4 bases and the J gene end by 2 bases; junction bases not matched to a gene: 10. This CDR3 comprises 17 residues. The DNA for the CDR3 is TGTGCCAGCAGTTCCCATGGACTAGCGAAAAACACAGATACGCAGTATTTT. Its protein is CASSSHGLAKNTDTQYF.

This clonotype has a count of ten or more. The chain couples TRBV7-9 to TRBJ1-2; unclear D gene. The V gene lost 1 base and the J gene lost 8 bases, with 8 bases spanning the gap. Germline CDR1 and CDR2: SEHNR and FQNEAQ (reference sequence). This CDR3 contains 12 residues. The CDR3 nucleotides are TGTGCCAGCAGCTTAGGAGTCCTGGGCTACACCTTC. Residues: CASSLGVLGYTF.

This clonotype has ten or more counts. The genes are TRBV20-1 and TRBJ2-7; either TRBD1 or TRBD2 may fit D (5 bases each). This CDR3 comprises 15 residues. CDR1 is DFQATT and CDR2 is SNEGSKA in the germline V gene (reference sequence). V was trimmed by 2 bases and J by 2 bases, leaving 16 bases between them. CDR3 sequence reads: CSARIRDGLAYEQYF. The CDR3 DNA is TGCAGTGCTAGAATCCGGGACGGCTTAGCCTACGAGCAGTACTTC.

This clonotype has at least ten counts. The chain employs TRBV3-1 and TRBJ2-5, with TRBD2 as a possible D gene (5 bases). CDR1 LGHDT and CDR2 YNNKEL come from the germline V gene (reference sequence). The CDR3 has 14 residues. Trimming stripped 0 bases from V and 2 bases from J, with 7 bases between. CDR3 DNA sequence: TGTGCCAGCAGCCAAGATCGGACTCAAGAGACCCAGTACTTC. Its translation is CASSQDRTQETQYF.

This clonotype was counted many times. V usage is TRBV28 and J usage is TRBJ2-5, with TRBD1 matching over 9 bases. CDR1 is MDHEN, CDR2 SYDVKM, per germline. Trimming cost V 7 bases and J 5 bases; bases outside gene matches: 11. CDR3 size: 15 residues. As DNA, the CDR3 is TGTGCCAGCACCGGGGGGACAGGGATGATTGAGACCCAGTACTTC. This encodes CASTGGTGMIETQYF.

This clonotype was detected many times. This chain joins TRBV5-5 and TRBJ2-5; perhaps TRBD2 as D (7 bases). The CDR3 spans 15 residues. Trimming pared 4 bases from V and 7 bases from J, leaving 20 bases between. Germline CDR1 reads SGHKS; CDR2 reads YYEKEE (reference sequence). The CDR3 DNA sequence: TGTGCCAGCAGCCTTACGAAGGGGGGGGATGGGACCCAGTACTTC. Protein: CASSLTKGGDGTQYF.

This clonotype was seen repeatedly, ten times or more. The gene calls are TRBV20-1 and TRBJ1-2; a weak D match, TRBD1 (5 bases). Germline loops: CDR1 DFQATT, CDR2 SNEGSKA (reference sequence). V was cut by 2 bases and J by 8 bases, with 12 bases left in between. This CDR3 region has 12 residues. The CDR3 DNA follows: TGCAGTGCTAGATCCGGGGGTGGGGGCTACACCTTC. It yields the protein CSARSGGGGYTF.

The chain joins TRBV6-2 or TRBV6-3 to TRBJ2-7, with 12 bases fitting TRBD2. The J segment lost 1 base and the V segment lost 6 bases, leaving 4 bases of the junction unmatched. CDR1 is MNHEY, CDR2 SVGEGT, per germline. The CDR3 covers 15 residues. The CDR3 sequence: CASRRTSGESYEQYF. Here the CDR3 DNA reads TGTGCCAGCAGACGGACTAGCGGGGAATCCTACGAGCAGTACTTC.

This clonotype appeared many times. The gene calls are TRBV10-3 and TRBJ2-7, with D uncertain. Germline lookup yields CDR1 ENHRY and CDR2 SYGVKD. This CDR3 has 12 amino acids. The V end was cut by 0 bases, the J end by 2 bases, with 2 bases between. DNA for the CDR3: TGTGCCATCAGTGAGTCGGCCTACGAGCAGTACTTC. Translating it yields CAISESAYEQYF.

This clonotype was detected ten times or more. V usage is TRBV20-1 and J usage is TRBJ1-1; D is uncertain. The CDR3 spans 13 residues. Germline V lookup: CDR1 DFQATT, CDR2 SNEGSKA (reference sequence). V dropped 6 bases and J dropped 3 bases, with 14 bases sitting between them. CDR3 protein: CSAKRHLDTEAFF. The CDR3 DNA follows: TGCAGTGCGAAACGGCATTTGGACACTGAAGCTTTCTTT.

The rearrangement uses TRBV18 and TRBJ1-2; D remains ambiguous. Trimming removed 5 bases at V and 3 bases at J, with 10 bases between. The CDR3 loop spans 13 amino acids. Germline assignment: CDR1 KGHSH and CDR2 LQKENI. CDR3 residues: CASSKDGDYGYTF. CDR3 nucleotides: TGTGCCAGCTCAAAGGACGGCGACTATGGCTACACCTTC.

This chain joins TRBV25-1 and TRBJ2-4; tentative D call: TRBD1 (5 bases). The CDR3 has 15 amino acids. The germline V gene has CDR1 MGHDK and CDR2 SYGVNS. Trimming took 0 bases from V and 1 from J, leaving 7 bases between them. CDR3 nucleotides: TGTGCCAGCAGTGAATACCAGGGCGCCAAAAACATTCAGTACTTC. It is translated as CASSEYQGAKNIQYF.

This clonotype was picked up many times. The chain uses TRBV30 and TRBJ2-7; D is ambiguous. The CDR3 covers 11 residues. In germline, CDR1 is GTSNPN, CDR2 SVGIG (reference sequence). Trimming took off 0 bases at V and 4 bases at J, with 4 bases between the two ends. Here the CDR3 DNA reads TGTGCCTGGAGTGTACGGTACGAGCAGTACTTC. Its translation: CAWSVRYEQYF.

A few counts support this clonotype. V gene TRBV3-1 combines with J gene TRBJ1-2; weak D call: TRBD1 (5 bases). Germline V gene lookup returns CDR1 LGHDT and CDR2 YNNKEL (reference sequence). Trimming took 4 bases from V and 2 from J, leaving 11 bases between them. This CDR3 comprises 14 residues. The CDR3 sequence: CASSRNSGNYGYTF. Here the CDR3 DNA reads TGTGCCAGCAGCCGCAACTCAGGGAACTATGGCTACACCTTC.

This clonotype was found many times. A read error may be the cause here, since a much bigger clone is one base away. The rearrangement joins TRBV24-1 to TRBJ1-2, with unresolved D. Between the trimmed V and J ends, which lost 3 bases and 7 bases, there was a span of 11 bases. The germline CDR1 and CDR2 sequences are KGHDR and SFDVKD. This CDR3 spans 13 amino acids. In DNA, the CDR3 is TGTGCCACCAGTGATGCCGATGCTGCTGGCTACACCTTC. Protein: CATSDADAAGYTF.

This chain links TRBV29-1 with TRBJ2-5, with TRBD1 identical over 8 bases. Germline V gene lookup returns CDR1 SQVTM and CDR2 ANQGSEA. With V trimmed by 6 bases and J by 4 bases, 7 bases remained unmatched. The CDR3 loop spans 13 amino acids. The CDR3 DNA is TGCAGCGTGAGAGGACAGGGCGGAGAGACCCAGTACTTC. Amino acids: CSVRGQGGETQYF.

In its sample, this clonotype was seen many times. The rearrangement links TRBV6-4 to TRBJ1-1; TRBD1 matches at 8 bases. Germline CDR1 MRHNA, CDR2 SNTAGT. This CDR3 contains 18 residues. V shed 6 bases, J shed 0 bases, and the junction held 15 bases outside the gene matches. The CDR3 region is CASSPFGTGVGMNTEAFF. As DNA, the CDR3 is TGTGCCAGCAGCCCTTTTGGGACAGGCGTCGGGATGAACACTGAAGCTTTCTTT.

In the case of this clonotype: The junction does not match germline at one end; this may be a read error. The chain couples TRBV10-2 to TRBJ2-5; possible D gene TRBD2, 6 bases. CDR1 is WSHSY, CDR2 SAAADI, per germline. The CDR3 sequence is 13 residues long. CDR3 DNA: TGCACCAGCAGTGAGGGCGGGAAAGAGACCCAGTACTTC. Protein product: CTSSEGGKETQYF.

Only a few counts were recorded for this clonotype. This chain connects TRBV7-8 to TRBJ1-1; D may be TRBD1 (6 bases). This CDR3 region has 14 residues. Deletions cut 5 bases from V and 1 base from J, with 11 bases between. Germline V CDR1 and CDR2: SGHVS, FQNEAQ. The CDR3 nucleotides are TGTGCCAGCAGCCCAGGGGCACCGAACACTGAAGCTTTCTTT. Its translation: CASSPGAPNTEAFF. Full variable domain (outside the CDR3, taken from reference TRBV7-8 and TRBJ1-1): GAGVSQSPRYKVAKRGQDVALRCDPISGHVSLFWYQQALGQGPEFLTYFQNEAQLDKSGLPSDRFFAERPEGSVSTLKIQRTQQEDSAVYLCASSPGAPNTEAFFGQGTRLTVV.